The 15 T cell receptor beta chains presented below share a single source sample, sequenced in a study of blood T cell repertoires in COVID-19 (dated by TCRdb to 2020 to 2021). The method was the immunoSEQ multiplex PCR assay. TCRdb re-hosts the immuneACCESS table, in-frame sequences only. Its copies lack some clones; in the studies checked, an unresolved V gene accounts for under half of them, and the cause for the rest is not known. The sample contains tens of thousands of clones, around 74% of them found a single time. Roughly 28% of the sample is taken by the ten largest. The sample taken for sequencing was peripheral blood. The receptors come from a woman of 80 years or more with acute or convalescent COVID-19.

V usage is TRBV7-6 and J usage is TRBJ2-1, with 12 bases aligning to TRBD2. Germline V gene data show CDR1 as SGHVS and CDR2 as FNYEAQ. V lost 4 bases to trimming and J lost 3 bases; unmatched junction nucleotides: 4. The length of the CDR3 is 16 residues. CDR3 nucleotides: TGTGCCAGCAGCTCGGAGGGACTAGCGGGCTACAATGAGCAGTTCTTC. It codes for CASSSEGLAGYNEQFF.

J is TRBJ2-2 and V is TRBV29-1; 7 bases fit TRBD1. Germline CDR1 reads SQVTM; CDR2 reads ANQGSEA. The CDR3 has 15 residues. V was pared by 2 bases and J by 6 bases, with 9 bases of the junction left unmatched. The CDR3 spells CSVETRGRGAGELFF. The CDR3 DNA follows: TGCAGCGTTGAAACGAGGGGGCGAGGAGCCGGGGAGCTGTTTTTT.

This clone was seen only a few times. The chain is built from TRBV30 and TRBJ1-2, with D possibly TRBD1 on 5 matching bases. This CDR3 region has 13 residues. Germline V gene data show CDR1 as GTSNPN and CDR2 as SVGIG (reference sequence). Trimming shortened V by 0 bases and J by 9 bases, and 14 bases separated the two germline ends. This CDR3 is CAWSVLWGDRYTF. Written as DNA, the CDR3 is TGTGCCTGGAGTGTACTGTGGGGGGATCGCTACACCTTC.

Written as DNA, the CDR3 is TGTGCCAGCAGTCAATCTCACGGACAGGGGGCAGCCAAAAACATTCAGTACTTC. Protein: CASSQSHGQGAAKNIQYF. V gene TRBV6-6 combines with J gene TRBJ2-4; 11 positions match TRBD1. Germline values: CDR1 MNHNY, CDR2 SVGAGI (reference sequence). The CDR3 consists of 18 residues. J lost 0 bases, V lost 5 bases, and 9 bases had no gene match.

The genes are TRBV9 and TRBJ2-4, with 7 nucleotides matching TRBD2. CDR1 is SGDLS and CDR2 is YYNGEE in the germline V gene. The CDR3 spans 19 residues. J was trimmed by 3 bases and V by 0 bases; bases with no gene match: 15. The CDR3 spells CASSVAMRENRWDKNIQYF. In DNA, the CDR3 is TGTGCCAGCAGCGTAGCTATGCGGGAGAACAGGTGGGACAAAAACATTCAGTACTTC.

There are a few counts of this clone. The chain recombines TRBV2 with TRBJ2-1, with TRBD2 matching 7 bases. CDR3 length equals 15 residues. Looked up from germline, CDR1 is SNHLY and CDR2 is FYNNEI. V shed 3 bases and J 3 bases; nucleotides not matched to a gene: 5. The CDR3 is CASSEGLADYNEQFF. The CDR3 DNA reads as TGTGCCAGCAGTGAGGGGCTAGCGGACTACAATGAGCAGTTCTTC.

For the CDR3, the DNA is TGTGCCAGCAGCCTCCTCAGGGAGCAGTACTTC. This codes for CASSLLREQYF. The V call is TRBV28, the J call TRBJ2-7, with D unclear. CDR1 and CDR2 (germline): MDHEN, SYDVKM. The CDR3 is made up of 11 amino acids. The germline V and J ends were trimmed by 6 bases and 7 bases, with 10 bases remaining between them.

This clone occurred many times. The chain recombines TRBV2 with TRBJ2-7; 11 nucleotides align to TRBD1. Germline V gives CDR1 SNHLY, CDR2 FYNNEI. The CDR3 extends over 15 amino acids. V trimming: 6 bases; J trimming: 0 bases; junction bases outside the gene matches: 4. Here the CDR3 reads CASRDGTGGSYEQYF. CDR3 nucleotide sequence: TGTGCCAGCAGGGATGGGACAGGGGGCTCCTACGAGCAGTACTTC. Together with reference TRBV2 and TRBJ2-7, the CDR3 gives the full variable domain: EPEVTQTPSHQVTQMGQEVILRCVPISNHLYFYWYRQILGQKVEFLVSFYNNEISEKSEIFDDQFSVERPDGSNFTLKIRSTKLEDSAMYFCASRDGTGGSYEQYFGPGTRLTVT.

The table lists this clone with a few counts. This chain joins TRBV11-2 and TRBJ2-7; TRBD1 might be the D (6 bases). V shed 3 bases and J shed 0 bases, with 15 bases lying between them. The germline V gene has CDR1 SGHAT and CDR2 FQNNGV. This CDR3 has 16 amino acids. CDR3 sequence: CASSFRGQRSSYEQYF. The CDR3 DNA reads as TGTGCCAGCAGCTTCCGAGGACAGCGCAGCTCCTACGAGCAGTACTTC.

The CDR3 spells CASRPPVAYEQYF. The CDR3 nucleotides read TGTGCCAGCAGGCCCCCAGTGGCATACGAGCAGTACTTC. The J gene is TRBJ2-7, the V gene TRBV28; D not certain. The CDR3 has 13 residues. Germline CDR1 MDHEN, CDR2 SYDVKM. The V end lost 6 bases, the J end lost 4 bases, and 13 bases lay between the germline ends. The full variable domain, completed using reference TRBV28 and TRBJ2-7, is DVKVTQSSRYLVKRTGEKVFLECVQDMDHENMFWYRQDPGLGLRLIYFSYDVKMKEKGDIPEGYSVSREKKERFSLILESASTNQTSMYLCASRPPVAYEQYFGPGTRLTVT.

The chain links TRBV9 to TRBJ2-3; D not resolved. Germline CDR1 is SGDLS and CDR2 is YYNGEE. CDR3 length: 14 residues. Trimming took 3 bases from V and 0 from J, leaving 8 bases between them. The CDR3 sequence is CASSARQSTDTQYF. The CDR3, as DNA: TGTGCCAGCAGCGCCAGGCAGAGCACAGATACGCAGTATTTT.

V gene TRBV27 combines with J gene TRBJ2-7; 8 nucleotides line up with TRBD2. This CDR3 region has 15 residues. The V gene end was trimmed by 7 bases and the J gene end by 3 bases; junction bases not matched to a gene: 11. CDR1 MNHEY and CDR2 SMNVEV come from the germline V gene (reference sequence). CDR3 sequence reads: CASTLLSGTYYEQYF. The CDR3 DNA reads TGTGCCAGCACCCTTCTTAGCGGGACCTACTACGAGCAGTACTTC.

V and J are TRBV28 and TRBJ1-5; D is perhaps TRBD1 (6 bases). This CDR3 contains 15 residues. Trimming left V 2 bases short and J 7 bases short, with 15 bases between. Germline V gene sequence: CDR1 MDHEN, CDR2 SYDVKM. CDR3 protein: CASSLPEGHRQPQHF. The CDR3 DNA reads as TGTGCCAGCAGTTTACCCGAGGGACACAGACAGCCCCAGCATTTT.

The V call is TRBV11-3, the J call TRBJ2-3; D is unclear. The germline gives CDR1 SGHNT, CDR2 YENEEA. Trimming shortened V by 6 bases and J by 5 bases, and 9 bases separated the two germline ends. This CDR3 spans 12 amino acids. The CDR3 sequence is CASRLERDTQYF. As DNA, the CDR3 is TGTGCCAGCAGACTCGAGAGAGATACGCAGTATTTT.

The rearrangement uses TRBV12-5 and TRBJ1-5; 11 nucleotides align to TRBD1. The CDR3 runs 16 residues. The V segment lost 1 base and the J segment 6 bases; nucleotides outside the gene matches: 5. CDR1 and CDR2 (germline): LGHNT, FRNRAP. CDR3 nucleotides: TGTGCTAGTGGTTTGGCGCCGGGACAGGGGGGTCAGCCCCAGCATTTT. It encodes CASGLAPGQGGQPQHF.